This entry concerns a single T cell receptor (beta chain). This sample was included in a study of blood T cells in healthy people across ages. Primed by a sample-barcoded 5' primer and a J-beta primer mix, a second PCR proceeded for about 6 to 11 cycles. One entry per CDR3 protein, called by TCRdb with MiXCR from the 5' RACE reads. The repertoire consists of nearly 800,000 distinct CDR3 sequences, with roughly 50% occurring once and the leading ten covering 20% to 30%. No fewer than 5.5 micrograms of total RNA were isolated from every sample. Per germline, CDR1 MNHEY and CDR2 SVGAGI. The CDR3 extends over 15 amino acids.

The source material was blood. The chain has TRBV6-5 and TRBJ2-4; D gene ambiguous. The end of the DNA aligns better with TRBJ2-7, so the J call may be wrong. The origin of this receptor is a man aged 35 to 55 in good health. CDR3 loop: CASSSIAGKDYEQYF. In DNA, the CDR3 is TGTGCCAGCAGTAGTATCGCAGGTAAAGACTACGAGCAGTACTTC.